What follows are 11 T cell receptor beta chains derived from one specimen sequenced in a study of T cell responses to AZD1222 COVID-19 vaccine (dated by TCRdb to the early 2020s). The time point label for this specimen denotes: baseline before first vaccination. Receptors were amplified or captured by the immunoSEQ multiplex PCR assay. In its TCRdb copy, this immuneACCESS table keeps in-frame sequences only and misses some clones. Where compared with another copy, unresolved V genes explain less than half of these, and the others have no known cause. Within this sample are 52,000 or so clones, with roughly 80% of them counted one time only. The top ten clonotypes cover 20% to 30% of the sample. The sample in question was peripheral blood, obtained on day 0 of AZD1222 vaccination. Receptors were obtained from an adult in good health.

V usage is TRBV18 and J usage is TRBJ1-6; the D gene is possibly TRBD1 (5 bases). The V and J ends lost 5 bases and 8 bases respectively, with 13 bases between them. The CDR3 is 14 amino acids. Germline CDR1 is KGHSH and CDR2 is LQKENI. The CDR3, as DNA: TGTGCCAGCTCAGCCAGGAAAGGGGATTCACCCCTCCACTTT. Translated: CASSARKGDSPLHF.

The chain links TRBV28 to TRBJ2-7, with D unresolved. Germline V gene data show CDR1 as MDHEN and CDR2 as SYDVKM. Deletions cut 7 bases from V and 7 bases from J, with 11 bases between. The CDR3 extends over 11 amino acids. The DNA of the CDR3 is TGTGCCAGCACCTGGTCTGGTGAGCAGTACTTC. Encoded protein: CASTWSGEQYF.

The chain carries TRBV19 and TRBJ1-5; weak D call: TRBD1 (5 bases). CDR3 length equals 14 residues. Germline-derived CDR1 and CDR2 are LNHDA and SQIVND (reference sequence). Trimming removed 6 bases at V and 4 bases at J, with 13 bases between. Written as DNA, the CDR3 is TGTGCCAGTAGCCAGGGAAGGTCAAATCAGCCCCAGCATTTT. This translates into CASSQGRSNQPQHF.

The rearrangement joins TRBV5-1 to TRBJ1-4; weak D call: TRBD1 (5 bases). The CDR3 sequence is 15 residues long. Germline CDR1 and CDR2: SGHRS and YFSETQ. Trimming took off 4 bases at V and 0 bases at J, with 10 bases between the two ends. CDR3 in amino acids: CASSQRGATNEKLFF. DNA for the CDR3: TGCGCCAGCAGCCAGAGGGGTGCAACTAATGAAAAACTGTTTTTT.

The genes are TRBV4-1 and TRBJ2-1, with D perhaps assigned TRBD1 or TRBD2 (5 bases each). The V and J ends lost 1 base and 0 bases respectively, with 7 bases between them. The length of the CDR3 is 15 residues. CDR1 and CDR2 from the germline V gene are MGHRA and YSYEKL. CDR3 coding DNA: TGCGCCAGCAGCCAAGGGGGGAGCTCCTACAATGAGCAGTTCTTC. This sequence encodes CASSQGGSSYNEQFF.

In DNA form, the CDR3 reads TGCGCCAGCAGCCAAAACTGGGCCGGGACAGCGGGAGGCTACACCTTC. Its translation is CASSQNWAGTAGGYTF. V and J are TRBV4-3 and TRBJ1-2; TRBD1 agrees at 7 bases. Germline values: CDR1 LGHNA, CDR2 YSLEER. Losses at the gene ends were 2 bases for V and 8 bases for J; bases not matched to a gene: 14. This CDR3 has 16 residues.

CDR3 bases: TGTGCCAGCAGCCATCTTTTTCCCTCTAACTATGGCTACACCTTC. This translates into CASSHLFPSNYGYTF. V and J are TRBV3-1 (or the pseudogene TRBV3-2) and TRBJ1-2; D is ambiguous. CDR1 LGHDT and CDR2 YNNKEL come from the germline V gene (reference sequence). CDR3 size: 15 residues. Trimming pared 3 bases from V and 0 bases from J, leaving 11 bases between.

The chain recombines TRBV15 with TRBJ2-7; D tentatively fits TRBD1 or TRBD2 (6 bases each). Between the trimmed V and J ends, which lost 1 base and 4 bases, there was a span of 20 bases. This CDR3 has 17 amino acids. Germline V gene data show CDR1 as LNHNV and CDR2 as YYDKDF (reference sequence). The CDR3 region is CATSRGSVRRGGYEQYF. CDR3 DNA sequence: TGTGCCACCAGCAGAGGGAGTGTTCGCAGGGGAGGATACGAGCAGTACTTC.

The CDR3 region is CASSLDLGSYTF. CDR3 in DNA: TGTGCCAGCAGTTTAGACTTGGGGAGCTACACCTTC. This rearrangement joins TRBV28 to TRBJ1-2; no clear D. Germline loops: CDR1 MDHEN, CDR2 SYDVKM. This CDR3 spans 12 amino acids. The V gene lost 2 bases and the J gene lost 9 bases, with 10 bases spanning the gap.

The genes are TRBV15 and TRBJ1-4, with unresolved D. This CDR3 is 15 amino acids long. The ends were cut back, 4 bases at V and 8 bases at J, with 17 bases in the middle. Per the germline V gene, CDR1 is LNHNV and CDR2 is YYDKDF (reference sequence). CDR3 DNA sequence: TGTGCCACCAGCAAACCCGGACGGAAGGGAGAAAAACTGTTTTTT. Amino acid sequence: CATSKPGRKGEKLFF. Based on the CDR3 plus reference TRBV15 and TRBJ1-4, the full variable domain is DAMVIQNPRYQVTQFGKPVTLSCSQTLNHNVMYWYQQKSSQAPKLLFHYYDKDFNNEADTPDNFQSRRPNTSFCFLDIRSPGLGDTAMYLCATSKPGRKGEKLFFGSGTQLSVL.

This rearrangement joins TRBV20-1 to TRBJ2-7; D may be TRBD2 (5 bases). Trimming pared 3 bases from V and 0 bases from J, leaving 12 bases between. This CDR3 is 14 amino acids long. The germline gives CDR1 DFQATT, CDR2 SNEGSKA (reference sequence). CDR3 coding DNA: TGCAGTGCTAGTGGGAGCCCCTCCTCCTACGAGCAGTACTTC. Translation: CSASGSPSSYEQYF.